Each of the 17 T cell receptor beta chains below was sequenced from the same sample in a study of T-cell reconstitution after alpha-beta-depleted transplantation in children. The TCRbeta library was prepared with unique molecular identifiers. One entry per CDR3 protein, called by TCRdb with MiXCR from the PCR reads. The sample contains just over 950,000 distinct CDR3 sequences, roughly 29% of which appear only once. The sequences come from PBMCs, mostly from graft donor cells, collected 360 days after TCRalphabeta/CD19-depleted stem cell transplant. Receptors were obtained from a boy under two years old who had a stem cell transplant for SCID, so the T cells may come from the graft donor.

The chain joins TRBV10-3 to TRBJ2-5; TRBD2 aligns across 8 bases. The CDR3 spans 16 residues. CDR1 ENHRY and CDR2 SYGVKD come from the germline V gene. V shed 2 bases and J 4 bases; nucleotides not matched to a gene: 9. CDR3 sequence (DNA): TGTGCCATCAGTGAGATCCAAGCGGGGGTTCGAGAGACCCAGTACTTC. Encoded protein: CAISEIQAGVRETQYF.

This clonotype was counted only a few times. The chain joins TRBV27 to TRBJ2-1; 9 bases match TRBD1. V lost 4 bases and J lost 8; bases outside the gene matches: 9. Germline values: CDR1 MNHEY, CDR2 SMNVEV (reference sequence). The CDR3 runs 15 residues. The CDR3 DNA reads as TGTGCCAGCAGTTCGTCCCAGGACAGGGGACATGAGCAGTTCTTC. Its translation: CASSSSQDRGHEQFF.

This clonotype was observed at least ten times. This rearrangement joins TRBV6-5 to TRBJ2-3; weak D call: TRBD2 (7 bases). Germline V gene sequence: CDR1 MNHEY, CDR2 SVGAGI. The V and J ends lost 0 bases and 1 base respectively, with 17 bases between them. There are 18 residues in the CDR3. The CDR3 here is CASSYSNGGAFGTDTQYF. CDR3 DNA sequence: TGTGCCAGCAGTTACTCGAATGGGGGGGCTTTTGGCACAGATACGCAGTATTTT.

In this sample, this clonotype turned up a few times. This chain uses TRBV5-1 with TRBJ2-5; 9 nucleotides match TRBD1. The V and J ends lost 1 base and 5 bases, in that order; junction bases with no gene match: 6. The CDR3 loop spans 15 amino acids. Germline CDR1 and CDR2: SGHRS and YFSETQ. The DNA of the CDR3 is TGCGCCAGCAGCTTGACAGGGGGCCCACGGGAGACCCAGTACTTC. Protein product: CASSLTGGPRETQYF.

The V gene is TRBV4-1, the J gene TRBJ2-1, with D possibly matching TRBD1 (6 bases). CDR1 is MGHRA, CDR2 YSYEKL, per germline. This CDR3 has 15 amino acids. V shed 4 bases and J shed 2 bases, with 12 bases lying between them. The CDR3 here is CASSRTGTPYNEQFF. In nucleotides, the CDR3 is TGCGCCAGCAGCCGAACCGGGACACCCTACAATGAGCAGTTCTTC.

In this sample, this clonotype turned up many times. The CDR3 DNA sequence: TGTGCCATCAGTGAGCGAGGGACAGGGGCATCCTACGAGCAGTACTTC. Protein: CAISERGTGASYEQYF. The V and J genes are TRBV10-3 and TRBJ2-7, with 10 bases aligning to TRBD1. The CDR3 totals 16 residues. CDR1 is ENHRY, CDR2 SYGVKD, per germline. The junction had 5 bases not matched to a gene; V was cut back by 2 bases and J by 1 base.

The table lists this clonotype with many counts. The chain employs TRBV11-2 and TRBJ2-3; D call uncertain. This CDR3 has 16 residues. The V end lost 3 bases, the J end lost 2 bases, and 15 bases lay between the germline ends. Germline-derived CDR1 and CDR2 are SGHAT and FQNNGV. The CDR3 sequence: CASSFKGWGYTDTQYF. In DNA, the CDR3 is TGTGCCAGCAGCTTCAAAGGGTGGGGATACACAGATACGCAGTATTTT.

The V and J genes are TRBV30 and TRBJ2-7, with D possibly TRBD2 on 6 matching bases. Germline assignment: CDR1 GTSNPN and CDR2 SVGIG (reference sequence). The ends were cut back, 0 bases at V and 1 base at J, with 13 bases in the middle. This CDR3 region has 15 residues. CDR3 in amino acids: CAWSVLAGPSYEQYF. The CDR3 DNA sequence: TGTGCCTGGAGTGTACTTGCGGGACCTTCCTACGAGCAGTACTTC.

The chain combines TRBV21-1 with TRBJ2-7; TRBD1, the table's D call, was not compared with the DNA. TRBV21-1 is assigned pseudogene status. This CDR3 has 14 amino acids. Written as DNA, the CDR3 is TGTGCCAGCAGCAAAGTTGACACCTGTTACGAGCAGTACTTC. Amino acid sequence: CASSKVDTCYEQYF.

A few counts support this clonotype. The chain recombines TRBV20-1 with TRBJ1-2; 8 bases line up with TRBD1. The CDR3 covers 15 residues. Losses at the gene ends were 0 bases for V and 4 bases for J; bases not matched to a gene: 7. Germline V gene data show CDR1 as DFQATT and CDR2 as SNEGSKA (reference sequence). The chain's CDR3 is CSARDSRGLGYGYTF. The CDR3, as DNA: TGCAGTGCTAGAGATAGCAGGGGGCTCGGCTATGGCTACACCTTC.

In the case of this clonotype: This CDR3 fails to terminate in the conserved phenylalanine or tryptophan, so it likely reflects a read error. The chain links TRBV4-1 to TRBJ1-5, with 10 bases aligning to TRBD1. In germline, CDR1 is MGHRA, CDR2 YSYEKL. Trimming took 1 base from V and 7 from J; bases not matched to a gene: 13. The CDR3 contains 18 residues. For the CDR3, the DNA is TGCGCCAGCAGCCAAGGGCTTATTCGGACAGGGGGATACCAGCCCCAGCATTGT. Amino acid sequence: CASSQGLIRTGGYQPQHC.

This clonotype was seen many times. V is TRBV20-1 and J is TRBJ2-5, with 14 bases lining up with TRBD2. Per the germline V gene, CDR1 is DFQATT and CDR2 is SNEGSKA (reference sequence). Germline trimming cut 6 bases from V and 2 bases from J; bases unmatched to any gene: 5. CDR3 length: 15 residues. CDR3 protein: CSADGLAGGQETQYF. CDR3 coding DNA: TGCAGTGCAGATGGACTAGCGGGGGGACAAGAGACCCAGTACTTC.

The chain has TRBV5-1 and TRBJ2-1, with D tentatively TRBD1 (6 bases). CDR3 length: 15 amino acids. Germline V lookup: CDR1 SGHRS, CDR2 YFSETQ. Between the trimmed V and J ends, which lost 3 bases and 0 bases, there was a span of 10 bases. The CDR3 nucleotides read TGCGCCAGCAGCTGGGGACAAAACTCCTACAATGAGCAGTTCTTC. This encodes CASSWGQNSYNEQFF.

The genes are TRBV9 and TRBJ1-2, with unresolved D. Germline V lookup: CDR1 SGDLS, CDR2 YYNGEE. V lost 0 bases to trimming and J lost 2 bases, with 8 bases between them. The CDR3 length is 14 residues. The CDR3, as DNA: TGTGCCAGCAGCGTAGAGACGGAGAACTATGGCTACACCTTC. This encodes CASSVETENYGYTF.

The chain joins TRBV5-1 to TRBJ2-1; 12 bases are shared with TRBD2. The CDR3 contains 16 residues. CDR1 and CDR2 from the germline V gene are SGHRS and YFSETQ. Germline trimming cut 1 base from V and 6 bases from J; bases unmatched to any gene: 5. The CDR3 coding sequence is TGCGCCAGCAGCTTGCCGACTAGCGGGGGTGGCAATGAGCAGTTCTTC. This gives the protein CASSLPTSGGGNEQFF.

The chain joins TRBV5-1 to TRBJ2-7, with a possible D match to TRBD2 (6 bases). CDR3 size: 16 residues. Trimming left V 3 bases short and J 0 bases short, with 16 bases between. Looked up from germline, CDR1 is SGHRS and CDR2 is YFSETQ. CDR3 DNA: TGCGCCAGCAGCTACGGGCGGGGTGGCGCCTCCTACGAGCAGTACTTC. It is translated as CASSYGRGGASYEQYF. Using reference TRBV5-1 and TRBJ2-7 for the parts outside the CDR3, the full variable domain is KAGVTQTPRYLIKTRGQQVTLSCSPISGHRSVSWYQQTPGQGLQFLFEYFSETQRNKGNFPGRFSGRQFSNSRSEMNVSTLELGDSALYLCASSYGRGGASYEQYFGPGTRLTVT.

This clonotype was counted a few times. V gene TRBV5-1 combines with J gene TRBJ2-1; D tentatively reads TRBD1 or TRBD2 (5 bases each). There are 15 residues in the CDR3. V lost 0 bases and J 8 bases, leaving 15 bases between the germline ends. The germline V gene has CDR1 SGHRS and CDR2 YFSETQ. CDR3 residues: CASSLEGPSLDEQFF. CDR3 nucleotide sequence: TGCGCCAGCAGCTTGGAGGGACCAAGTTTAGATGAGCAGTTCTTC.